This T cell receptor (beta chain) stems from a study of graft-versus-host responses after intestinal transplantation. The repertoire was sequenced with immunoSEQ multiplex PCR; TCRdb's copy has only in-frame clones and lacks some. The sample records 40,000 to 55,000 clones, around 90% being singletons. The ends were cut back, 4 bases at V and 6 bases at J, with 13 bases in the middle. The germline CDR1 and CDR2 sequences are SGHNT and YENEEA. This CDR3 has 14 amino acids. Sequenced material: PBMCs, taken 524 days after transplant. The TCR originated in a human patient who received an intestinal transplant, so some T cells may come from the graft donor. The chain has TRBV11-3 and TRBJ2-1, with D tentatively TRBD2 (7 bases). The CDR3 DNA reads as TGTGCCAGCAGCTCCCCGGGGGGCCTCAATGAGCAGTTCTTC. It is translated as CASSSPGGLNEQFF.